This TCR beta chain was recovered during a study of blood T cell repertoires in COVID-19. Study at large: Italy, Spain and the United States were the sources of the convalescent and acute COVID-19 samples.

In the original processing: Amplification of reference gene primers was used by the study to estimate nucleated cell counts. Measured with immunoSEQ multiplex PCR; TCRdb has only the in-frame clones, and not every one. V and J calls and clone size come straight from that table; D and trimming were deduced from the DNA. The sample contains under 110,000 clones, about 90% of which appear only once. This CDR3 region has 15 residues. The germline V gene has CDR1 MNHEY and CDR2 SVGAGI. V was pared by 7 bases and J by 4 bases, with 9 bases of the junction left unmatched. V gene TRBV6-5 combines with J gene TRBJ2-1, with TRBD2 matching 8 bases. Source material: peripheral blood. The source of this sequence is a man over 45 with acute or convalescent COVID-19. The CDR3 protein is CASNKSGGPYNEQFF. CDR3 sequence (DNA): TGTGCCAGCAATAAGAGCGGGGGTCCTTACAATGAGCAGTTCTTC.